This TCR beta chain appears in the sequencing data of a study of cytomegalovirus exposure and HLA in healthy donors. Whole-study findings and limits: The listing of 150 or so TCR beta chains classed them as cytomegalovirus-associated. The authors later linked a missense DCLRE1C variant to TCR beta V- and J-gene trimming. The number of N-insertions in an Asian-associated ancestry cluster was reportedly below the approximately 700-donor mean in a later analysis.

Primers included in the PCR were 60 Vbeta and 13 Jbeta primers. TCRdb's table, derived via immunoSEQ multiplex PCR, lists solely in-frame clones and lacks some. The sample holds roughly 190,000 clones. Trimming took 0 bases from V and 3 from J; bases not matched to a gene: 2. Germline CDR1 SGHAT, CDR2 FQNNGV. This CDR3 contains 16 residues. On this clone: Antigen unknown.

The specimen sequenced was PBMCs. The chain employs TRBV11-2 and TRBJ2-7, with 13 nucleotides matching TRBD2. The sequence came from a woman aged 18-29 years in good health and CMV-seropositive. The CDR3 DNA follows: TGTGCCAGCAGCTTAGACGGACTAGCGGGGGTCTACGAGCAGTACTTC. This codes for CASSLDGLAGVYEQYF.